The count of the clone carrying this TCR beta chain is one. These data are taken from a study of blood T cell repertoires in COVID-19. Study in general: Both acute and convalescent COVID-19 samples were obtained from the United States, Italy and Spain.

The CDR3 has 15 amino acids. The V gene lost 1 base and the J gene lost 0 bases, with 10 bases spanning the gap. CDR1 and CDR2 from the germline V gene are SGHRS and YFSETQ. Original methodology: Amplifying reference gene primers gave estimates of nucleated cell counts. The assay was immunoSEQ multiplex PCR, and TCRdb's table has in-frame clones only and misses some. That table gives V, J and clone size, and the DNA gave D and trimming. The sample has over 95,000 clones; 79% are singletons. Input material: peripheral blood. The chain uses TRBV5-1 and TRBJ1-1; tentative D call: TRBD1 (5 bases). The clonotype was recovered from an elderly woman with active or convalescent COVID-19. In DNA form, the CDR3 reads TGCGCCAGCAGCTTGTCGGGGGGATTGAACACTGAAGCTTTCTTT. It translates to CASSLSGGLNTEAFF.